This T cell receptor (beta chain) was captured by sequencing in a study of shared clonotypes between healthy human individuals. Overall study context: Three plates each covered CD4 naive and memory; CD8 naive two, CD8 memory one.

TCRdb's copy holds only in-frame clones and misses some; the assay was immunoSEQ multiplex PCR. Found here are 980,000 or so clones, 76% of them singletons; the top ten hold 1.5%. Germline V gives CDR1 MNHEY, CDR2 SMNVEV (reference sequence). The CDR3 is 16 residues long. V lost 1 base to trimming and J lost 2 bases; unmatched junction nucleotides: 7. The sample consisted of memory CD4+ T cells sorted from blood. Described subset: CD45RA-negative fraction. This sequence was found in a man younger than 35 in good health. The gene calls are TRBV27 and TRBJ1-2; TRBD1 matches at 7 bases. CDR3 DNA: TGTGCCAGCAGTTTATTATCGGGACAGATCAACTATGGCTACACCTTC. Translation: CASSLLSGQINYGYTF.